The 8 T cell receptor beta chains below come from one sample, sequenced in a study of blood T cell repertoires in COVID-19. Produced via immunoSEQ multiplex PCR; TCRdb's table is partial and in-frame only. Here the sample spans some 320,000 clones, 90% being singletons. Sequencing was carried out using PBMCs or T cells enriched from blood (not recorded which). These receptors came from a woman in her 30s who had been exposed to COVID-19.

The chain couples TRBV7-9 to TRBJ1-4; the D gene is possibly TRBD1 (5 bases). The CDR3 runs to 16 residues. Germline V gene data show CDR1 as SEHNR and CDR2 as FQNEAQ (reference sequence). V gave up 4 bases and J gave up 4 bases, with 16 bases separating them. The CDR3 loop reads CASSSIGGGFNEKLFF. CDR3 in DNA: TGTGCCAGCAGCTCAATAGGCGGGGGTTTTAATGAAAAACTGTTTTTT.

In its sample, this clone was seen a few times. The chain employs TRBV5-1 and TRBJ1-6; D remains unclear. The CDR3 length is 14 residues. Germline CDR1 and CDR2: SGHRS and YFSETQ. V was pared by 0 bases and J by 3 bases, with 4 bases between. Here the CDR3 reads CASSLDFYNSPLHF. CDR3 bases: TGCGCCAGCAGCTTGGACTTCTATAATTCACCCCTCCACTTT.

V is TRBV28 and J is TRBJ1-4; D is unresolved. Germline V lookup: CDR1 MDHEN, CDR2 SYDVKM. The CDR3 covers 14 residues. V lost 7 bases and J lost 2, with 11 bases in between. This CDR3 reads CASIRKQTNEKLFF. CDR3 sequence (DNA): TGTGCCAGCATTCGGAAACAGACTAATGAAAAACTGTTTTTT.

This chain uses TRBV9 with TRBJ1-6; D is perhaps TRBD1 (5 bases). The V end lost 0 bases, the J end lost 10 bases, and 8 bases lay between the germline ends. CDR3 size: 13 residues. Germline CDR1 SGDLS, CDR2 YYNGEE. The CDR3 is CASSVGRGSPLHF. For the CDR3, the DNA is TGTGCCAGCAGCGTAGGGAGGGGCTCACCCCTCCACTTT.

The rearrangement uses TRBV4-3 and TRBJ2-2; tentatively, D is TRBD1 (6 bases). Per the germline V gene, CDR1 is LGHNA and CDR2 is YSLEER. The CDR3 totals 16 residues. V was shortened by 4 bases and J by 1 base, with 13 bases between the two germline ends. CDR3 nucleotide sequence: TGCGCCAGCAGCCCCCGTAGGGGGTGGAACACCGGGGAGCTGTTTTTT. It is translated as CASSPRRGWNTGELFF.

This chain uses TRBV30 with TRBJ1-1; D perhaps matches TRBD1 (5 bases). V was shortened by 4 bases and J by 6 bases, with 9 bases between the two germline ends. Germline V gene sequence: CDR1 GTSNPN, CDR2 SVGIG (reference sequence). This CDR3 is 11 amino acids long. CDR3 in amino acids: CAWTLGAEAFF. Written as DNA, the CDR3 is TGTGCCTGGACTTTAGGGGCTGAAGCTTTCTTT.

CDR3 DNA: TGTGCCAGTAGTACCCTAGCGGGGGACAACAATGAGCAGTTCTTC. Translated: CASSTLAGDNNEQFF. The J gene is TRBJ2-1, the V gene TRBV19; 10 bases align to TRBD2. The junction had 5 bases not matched to a gene; V was cut back by 4 bases and J by 5 bases. The CDR3 spans 15 residues. The germline V gene has CDR1 LNHDA and CDR2 SQIVND (reference sequence).

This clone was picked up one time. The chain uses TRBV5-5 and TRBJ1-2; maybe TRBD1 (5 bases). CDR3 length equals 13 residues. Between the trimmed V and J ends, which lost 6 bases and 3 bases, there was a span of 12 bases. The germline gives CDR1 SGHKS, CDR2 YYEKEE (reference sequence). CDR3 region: CASTSAGHYGYTF. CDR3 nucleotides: TGTGCCAGCACTTCGGCAGGGCACTATGGCTACACCTTC.